This T cell receptor beta chain was sequenced during a study of T cell responses to AZD1222 COVID-19 vaccine. Points from the study as a whole: Females made up more of the donors, who were largely white British, and clonal diversity may have come out too low. Close to half of spike-specific TCRs reportedly recognize unmutated variant regions.

Concerning this clone itself: Antigen: not known.

Deletions cut 5 bases from V and 2 bases from J, with 16 bases between. The CDR3 spans 15 residues. Germline CDR1 and CDR2: SEHNR and FQNEAQ (reference sequence). The protocol was immunoSEQ multiplex PCR, while the TCRdb copy is restricted to in-frame clones and leaves out a portion. The sample yields some 96,000 clones, 80% to 95% seen once. The source is an adult in good health. The rearrangement links TRBV7-9 to TRBJ2-7; D is unclear. Sample: peripheral blood, taken on day 0 of AZD1222 vaccination. CDR3 DNA sequence: TGTGCCAGCAGCCCGCCACTAAGCGAGACCTACGAGCAGTACTTC. This sequence encodes CASSPPLSETYEQYF.